One sample yielded the 12 T cell receptor beta chains listed below, sequenced in a study of blood T cell repertoires in COVID-19. The method was immunoSEQ multiplex PCR; TCRdb's version includes in-frame clones alone and lacks a portion of them. This table has some 250,000 clones, roughly nine tenths appearing once. The sample consisted of peripheral blood. The receptor set was obtained from a woman younger than 45 with COVID-19, enrolled during active disease.

The CDR3 DNA reads TGTGCCAGCAGCTTGTACCCCACTTACGAGCAGTACTTC. Its translation is CASSLYPTYEQYF. V and J are TRBV5-6 and TRBJ2-7; no clear D gene. Trimming removed 1 base from V and 4 bases from J, with 9 bases in between. CDR1 is SGHDT and CDR2 is YYEEEE in the germline V gene. This CDR3 spans 13 amino acids.

The chain is built from TRBV13 and TRBJ1-2; D possibly corresponds to TRBD1 (6 bases). Germline CDR1 reads PRHDT; CDR2 reads FYEKMQ (reference sequence). Trimming stripped 0 bases from V and 4 bases from J, with 6 bases between. CDR3 length equals 13 residues. The CDR3 protein is CASSLGQGYGYTF. Written as DNA, the CDR3 is TGTGCCAGCAGCTTAGGACAGGGCTATGGCTACACCTTC.

The V call is TRBV30, the J call TRBJ2-1; 7 positions agree with TRBD2. The CDR3 loop spans 13 amino acids. Trimming cost V 6 bases and J 14 bases; bases outside gene matches: 16. Germline V CDR1 and CDR2: GTSNPN, SVGIG (reference sequence). This CDR3 is CACLRRERGEEFF. CDR3 nucleotide sequence: TGTGCCTGCCTTAGGAGGGAGCGGGGAGAGGAGTTCTTC. Supplemented by reference TRBV30 and TRBJ2-1, the full variable domain reads SQTIHQWPATLVQPVGSPLSLECTVEGTSNPNLYWYRQAAGRGLQLLFYSVGIGQISSEVPQNLSASRPQDRQFILSSKKLLLSDSGFYLCACLRRERGEEFFGPGTRLTVL.

The CDR3 loop reads CASSLSRETQYF. CDR3 nucleotide sequence: TGTGCCAGCTCACTGAGCCGTGAGACCCAGTACTTC. The rearrangement joins TRBV18 to TRBJ2-5; D is unclear. The CDR3 is 12 amino acids. Germline V gene lookup returns CDR1 KGHSH and CDR2 LQKENI. V lost 4 bases to trimming and J lost 5 bases, with 8 bases between them.

The rearrangement uses TRBV10-2 and TRBJ2-2; TRBD2 matches at 9 bases. The germline V gene has CDR1 WSHSY and CDR2 SAAADI. This CDR3 is 16 amino acids long. J was trimmed by 4 bases and V by 7 bases; bases with no gene match: 10. CDR3 amino acids: CASIPAGGSGTGELFF. The CDR3 nucleotides read TGCGCCAGCATCCCAGCGGGGGGCTCGGGCACCGGGGAGCTGTTTTTT.

V gene TRBV14 combines with J gene TRBJ2-4, with 12 bases that match TRBD1. This CDR3 comprises 18 residues. CDR1 is SGHDN and CDR2 is FVKESK in the germline V gene. V dropped 0 bases and J dropped 9; count of bases not matched to a gene: 12. This chain's CDR3 is CASSQDGAGTGGSGIQYF. The CDR3 DNA reads TGTGCCAGCAGCCAAGACGGGGCCGGGACAGGGGGCTCAGGCATTCAGTACTTC.

This rearrangement joins TRBV27 to TRBJ2-7; the match to TRBD2 covers 12 bases. This CDR3 region has 15 residues. Per the germline V gene, CDR1 is MNHEY and CDR2 is SMNVEV (reference sequence). The V gene end was trimmed by 0 bases and the J gene end by 4 bases; junction bases not matched to a gene: 1. The CDR3 here is CASSLSGLAGYEQYF. CDR3 nucleotide sequence: TGTGCCAGCAGTTTATCCGGACTAGCGGGGTACGAGCAGTACTTC.

This clone was picked up one time. The chain combines TRBV2 with TRBJ2-6; perhaps TRBD1 as D (6 bases). This CDR3 contains 15 residues. Germline V gives CDR1 SNHLY, CDR2 FYNNEI. The V end lost 5 bases, the J end lost 1 base, and 9 bases lay between the germline ends. The CDR3 sequence: CASSPTGSGANVLTF. The CDR3 nucleotides are TGTGCCAGCAGTCCGACAGGTTCTGGGGCCAACGTCCTGACTTTC.

The J gene is TRBJ2-2, the V gene TRBV27, with a tentative D call TRBD2 (6 bases). Trimming cost V 3 bases and J 3 bases, with 20 bases left between them. Germline lookup yields CDR1 MNHEY and CDR2 SMNVEV (reference sequence). The CDR3 consists of 18 residues. The CDR3 is CASSFLTLRGSHTGELFF. For the CDR3, the DNA is TGTGCCAGCAGTTTTTTAACTCTCCGGGGGTCCCACACCGGGGAGCTGTTTTTT.

The rearrangement joins TRBV5-5 to TRBJ1-3; no clear D gene. V lost 2 bases and J lost 5, with 5 bases in between. Looked up from germline, CDR1 is SGHKS and CDR2 is YYEKEE (reference sequence). This CDR3 is built from 12 residues. Here the CDR3 reads CASSFGRNTIYF. The CDR3 nucleotides read TGTGCCAGCAGCTTTGGGCGAAACACCATATATTTT.

The count of this clone is one. The V and J genes are TRBV6-5 and TRBJ1-2, with 8 bases fitting TRBD1. The CDR3 contains 15 residues. Germline CDR1 and CDR2: MNHEY and SVGAGI. Losses at the gene ends were 7 bases for V and 5 bases for J; bases not matched to a gene: 12. CDR3 residues: CASTSTGGPSYGYTF. CDR3 sequence (DNA): TGTGCCAGCACCAGTACAGGGGGACCTTCGTATGGCTACACCTTC.

This clone was seen only once. CDR3 protein: CASSTRQGGLYEQYF. The DNA of the CDR3 is TGTGCCAGCAGCACCCGACAGGGCGGCTTATACGAGCAGTACTTC. The chain links TRBV7-2 to TRBJ2-7; TRBD1 aligns across 7 bases. This CDR3 contains 15 residues. The junction had 11 bases not matched to a gene; V was cut back by 5 bases and J by 4 bases. Germline-derived CDR1 and CDR2 are SGHTA and FQGNSA.